This T cell receptor beta chain was sequenced for a study of OX40 agonist ivuxolimab in advanced cancers. Only in-frame clones appear in the TCRdb table, and some are missing; sequencing was by immunoSEQ multiplex PCR. The sample carries roughly 45,000 clones, about 88% recorded once. Sequenced here: CD4+ or CD8+ T cells sorted from blood, sampled in a trial of the OX40 agonist ivuxolimab. The TCR sequence derives from an adult with an advanced solid tumor such as melanoma, head and neck, liver or kidney cancer.

CDR3 loop: CASDGVTGELFF. Written as DNA, the CDR3 is TGTGCCAGCGACGGGGTCACCGGGGAGCTGTTTTTT. The chain uses TRBV7-9 and TRBJ2-2, with D perhaps TRBD2 (5 bases). The germline CDR1 and CDR2 sequences are SEHNR and FQNEAQ (reference sequence). This CDR3 region has 12 residues. The V and J ends lost 8 bases and 4 bases respectively, with 8 bases between them.